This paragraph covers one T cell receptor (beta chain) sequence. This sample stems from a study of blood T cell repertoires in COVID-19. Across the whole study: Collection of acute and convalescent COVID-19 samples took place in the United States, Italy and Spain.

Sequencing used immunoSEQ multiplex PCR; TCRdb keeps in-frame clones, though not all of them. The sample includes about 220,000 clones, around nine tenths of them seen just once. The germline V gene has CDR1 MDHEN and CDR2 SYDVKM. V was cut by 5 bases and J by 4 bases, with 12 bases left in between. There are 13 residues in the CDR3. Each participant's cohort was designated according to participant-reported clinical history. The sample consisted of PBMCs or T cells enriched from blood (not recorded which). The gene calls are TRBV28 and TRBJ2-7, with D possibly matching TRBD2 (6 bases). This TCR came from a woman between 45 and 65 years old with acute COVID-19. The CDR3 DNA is TGTGCCAGCAGTCAGGGACTTGTTTACGAGCAGTACTTC. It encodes CASSQGLVYEQYF.